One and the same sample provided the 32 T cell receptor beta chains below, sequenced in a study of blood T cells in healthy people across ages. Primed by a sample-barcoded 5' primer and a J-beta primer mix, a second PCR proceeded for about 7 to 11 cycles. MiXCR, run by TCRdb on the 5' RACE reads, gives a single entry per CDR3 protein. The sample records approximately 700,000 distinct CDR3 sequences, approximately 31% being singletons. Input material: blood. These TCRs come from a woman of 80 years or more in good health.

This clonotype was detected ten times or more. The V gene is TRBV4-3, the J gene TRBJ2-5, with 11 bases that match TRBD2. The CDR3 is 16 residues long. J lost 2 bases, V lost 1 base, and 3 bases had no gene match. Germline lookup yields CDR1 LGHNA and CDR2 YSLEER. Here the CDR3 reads CASSQALAGGQETQYF. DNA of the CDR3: TGCGCCAGCAGCCAAGCCCTAGCGGGGGGACAAGAGACCCAGTACTTC.

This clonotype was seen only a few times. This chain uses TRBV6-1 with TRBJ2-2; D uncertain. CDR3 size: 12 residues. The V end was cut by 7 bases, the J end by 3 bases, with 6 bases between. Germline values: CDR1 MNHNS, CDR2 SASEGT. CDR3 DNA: TGTGCCAGCACAGGATACACCGGGGAGCTGTTTTTT. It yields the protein CASTGYTGELFF.

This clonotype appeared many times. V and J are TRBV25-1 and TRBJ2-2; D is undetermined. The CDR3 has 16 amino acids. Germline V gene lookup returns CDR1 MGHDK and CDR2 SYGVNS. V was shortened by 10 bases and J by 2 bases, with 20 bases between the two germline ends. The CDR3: CATRGPPTTNTGELFF. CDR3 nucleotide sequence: TGTGCCACCCGAGGACCCCCCACCACCAACACCGGGGAGCTGTTTTTT.

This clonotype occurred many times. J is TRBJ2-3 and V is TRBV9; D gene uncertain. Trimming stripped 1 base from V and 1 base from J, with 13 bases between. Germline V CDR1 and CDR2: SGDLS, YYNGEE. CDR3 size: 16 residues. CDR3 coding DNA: TGTGCCAGCAGCGTAAGTATAGAGCTAGGCACAGATACGCAGTATTTT. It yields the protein CASSVSIELGTDTQYF.

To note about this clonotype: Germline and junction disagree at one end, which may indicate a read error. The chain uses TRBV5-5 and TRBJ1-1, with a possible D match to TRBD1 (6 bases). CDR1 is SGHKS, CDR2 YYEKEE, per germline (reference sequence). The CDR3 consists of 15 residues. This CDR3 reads CAGSLGRGMNTEAFF. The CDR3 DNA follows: TGTGCCGGCAGCTTGGGAAGGGGGATGAACACTGAAGCTTTCTTT.

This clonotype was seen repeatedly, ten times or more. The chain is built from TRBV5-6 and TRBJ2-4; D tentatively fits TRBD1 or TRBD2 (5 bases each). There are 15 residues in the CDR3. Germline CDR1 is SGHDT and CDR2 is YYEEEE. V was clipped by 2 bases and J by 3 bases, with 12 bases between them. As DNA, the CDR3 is TGTGCCAGCAGCTTTAGAGGGGTTGGCAAAAACATTCAGTACTTC. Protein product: CASSFRGVGKNIQYF.

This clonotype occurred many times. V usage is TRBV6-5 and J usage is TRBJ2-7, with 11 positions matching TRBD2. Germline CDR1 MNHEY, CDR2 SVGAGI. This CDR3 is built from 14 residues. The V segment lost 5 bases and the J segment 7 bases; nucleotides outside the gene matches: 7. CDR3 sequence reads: CASSDIRLAGEQYF. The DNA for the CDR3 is TGTGCCAGCAGTGATATACGACTAGCGGGAGAGCAGTACTTC.

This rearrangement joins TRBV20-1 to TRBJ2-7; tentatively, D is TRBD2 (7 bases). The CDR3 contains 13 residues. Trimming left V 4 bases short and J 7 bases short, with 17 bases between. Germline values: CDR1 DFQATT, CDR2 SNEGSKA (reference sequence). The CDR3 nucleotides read TGCAGTGCTATATCTCGGGGGGCGAGGGAGCAGTACTTC. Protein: CSAISRGAREQYF.

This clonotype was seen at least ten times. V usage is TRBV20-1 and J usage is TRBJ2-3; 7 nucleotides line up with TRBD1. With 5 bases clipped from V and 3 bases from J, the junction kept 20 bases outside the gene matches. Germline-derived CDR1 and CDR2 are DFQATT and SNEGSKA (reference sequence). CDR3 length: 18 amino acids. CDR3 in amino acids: CSAARLAGGQILTDTQYF. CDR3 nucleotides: TGCAGTGCTGCCAGACTGGCAGGGGGACAGATACTTACAGATACGCAGTATTTT.

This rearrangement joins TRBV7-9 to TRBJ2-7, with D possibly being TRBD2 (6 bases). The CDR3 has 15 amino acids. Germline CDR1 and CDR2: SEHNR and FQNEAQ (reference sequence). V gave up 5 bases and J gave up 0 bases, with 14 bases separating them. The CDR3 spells CASSLYDGSSYEQYF. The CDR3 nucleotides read TGTGCCAGCAGCCTGTACGACGGGAGCTCCTACGAGCAGTACTTC.

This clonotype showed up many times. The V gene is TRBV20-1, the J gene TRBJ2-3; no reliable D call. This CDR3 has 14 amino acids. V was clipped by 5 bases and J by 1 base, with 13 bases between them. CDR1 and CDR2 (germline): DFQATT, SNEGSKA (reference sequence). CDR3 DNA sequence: TGCAGTGCTCCTACGTTTCTGCGCACAGATACGCAGTATTTT. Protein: CSAPTFLRTDTQYF.

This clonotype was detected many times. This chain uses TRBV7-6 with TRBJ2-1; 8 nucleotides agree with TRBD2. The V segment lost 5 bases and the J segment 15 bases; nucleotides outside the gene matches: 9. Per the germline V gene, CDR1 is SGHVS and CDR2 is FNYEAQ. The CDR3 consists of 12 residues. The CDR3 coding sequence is TGTGCCAGCAGCCCCGGGGTAGCGGGGTGGTTCTTC. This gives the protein CASSPGVAGWFF.

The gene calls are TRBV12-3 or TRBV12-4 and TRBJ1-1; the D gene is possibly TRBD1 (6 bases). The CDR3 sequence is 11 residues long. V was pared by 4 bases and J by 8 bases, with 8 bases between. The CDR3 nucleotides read TGTGCCAGCAGTTGGACAGCAGAAGCTTTCTTT. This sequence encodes CASSWTAEAFF.

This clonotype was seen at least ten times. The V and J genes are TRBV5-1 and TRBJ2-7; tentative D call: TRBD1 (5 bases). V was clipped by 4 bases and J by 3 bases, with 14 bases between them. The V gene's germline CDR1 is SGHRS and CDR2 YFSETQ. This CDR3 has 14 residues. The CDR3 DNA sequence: TGCGCCAGCAGCCCCGGCCCCCAGGGCTACGAGCAGTACTTC. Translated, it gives CASSPGPQGYEQYF.

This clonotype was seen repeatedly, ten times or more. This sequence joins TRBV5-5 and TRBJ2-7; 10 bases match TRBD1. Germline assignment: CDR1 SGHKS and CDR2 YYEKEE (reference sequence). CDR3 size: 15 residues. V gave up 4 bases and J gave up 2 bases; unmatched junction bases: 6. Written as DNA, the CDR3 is TGTGCCAGCAGCCCGAGGGACAGGGGCCCCTACGAGCAGTACTTC. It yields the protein CASSPRDRGPYEQYF.

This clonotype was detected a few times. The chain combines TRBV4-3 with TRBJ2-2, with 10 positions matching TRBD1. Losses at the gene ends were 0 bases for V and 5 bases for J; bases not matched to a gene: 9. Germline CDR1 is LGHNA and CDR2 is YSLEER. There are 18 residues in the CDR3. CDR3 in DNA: TGCGCCAGCAGCCAAGAGGGAGACAGGGGGCGTGGGACCGGGGAGCTGTTTTTT. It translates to CASSQEGDRGRGTGELFF.

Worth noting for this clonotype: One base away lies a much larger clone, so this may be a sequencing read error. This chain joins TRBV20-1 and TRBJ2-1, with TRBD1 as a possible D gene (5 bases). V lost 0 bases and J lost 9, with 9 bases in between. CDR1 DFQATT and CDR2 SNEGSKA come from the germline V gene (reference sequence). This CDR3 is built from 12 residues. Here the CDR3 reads CSAREWQGEQFF. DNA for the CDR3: TGCAGTGCTAGAGAGTGGCAGGGTGAGCAGTTCTTC.

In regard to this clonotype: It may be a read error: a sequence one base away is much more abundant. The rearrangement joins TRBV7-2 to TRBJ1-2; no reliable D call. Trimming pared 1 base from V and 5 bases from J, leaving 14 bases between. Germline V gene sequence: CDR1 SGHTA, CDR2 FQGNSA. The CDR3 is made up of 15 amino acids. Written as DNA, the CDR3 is TGTGCCAGCAGCTTAGACTGGGATGGGGTGTATGGCTACACCTTC. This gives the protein CASSLDWDGVYGYTF.

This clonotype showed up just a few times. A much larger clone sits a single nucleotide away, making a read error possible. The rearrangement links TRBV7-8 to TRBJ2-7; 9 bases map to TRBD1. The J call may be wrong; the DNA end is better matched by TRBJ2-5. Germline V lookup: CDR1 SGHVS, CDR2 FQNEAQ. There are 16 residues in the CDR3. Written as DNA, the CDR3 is TGTGCCAGCAGCATACTGGGACAGGGTTCTGAAGGGACCCAGTACTTC. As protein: CASSILGQGSEGTQYF.

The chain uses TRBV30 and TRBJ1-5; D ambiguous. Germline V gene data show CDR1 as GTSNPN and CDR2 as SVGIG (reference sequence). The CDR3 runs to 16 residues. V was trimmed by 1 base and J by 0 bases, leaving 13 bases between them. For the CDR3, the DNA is TGTGCCTGGAGTGGGGGATCGCGGAATAGCAATCAGCCCCAGCATTTT. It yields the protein CAWSGGSRNSNQPQHF.

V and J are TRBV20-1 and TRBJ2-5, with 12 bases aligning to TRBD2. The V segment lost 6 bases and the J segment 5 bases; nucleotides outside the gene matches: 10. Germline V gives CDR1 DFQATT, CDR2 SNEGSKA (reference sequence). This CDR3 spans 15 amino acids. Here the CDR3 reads CSAWTSGTGTETQYF. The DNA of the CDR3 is TGCAGTGCCTGGACTAGCGGGACCGGTACGGAGACCCAGTACTTC.

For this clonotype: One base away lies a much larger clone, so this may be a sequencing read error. Written as DNA, the CDR3 is TGTGCCAGCAGTTACCAACTCTCCGGGAACAGCTACACCTTC. As protein: CASSYQLSGNSYTF. The chain links TRBV6-2 or TRBV6-3 to TRBJ1-2; D remains ambiguous. V was cut by 2 bases and J by 9 bases, with 16 bases left in between. The length of the CDR3 is 14 residues. Germline-derived CDR1 and CDR2 are MNHEY and SVGEGT.

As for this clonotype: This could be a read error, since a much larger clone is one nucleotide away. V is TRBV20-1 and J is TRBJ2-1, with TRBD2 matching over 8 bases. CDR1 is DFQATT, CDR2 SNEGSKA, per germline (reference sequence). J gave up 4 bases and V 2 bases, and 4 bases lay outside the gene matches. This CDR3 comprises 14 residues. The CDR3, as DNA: TGCAGTGCTAGAATGAGCGGGGGTTACAATGAGCAGTTCTTC. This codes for CSARMSGGYNEQFF.

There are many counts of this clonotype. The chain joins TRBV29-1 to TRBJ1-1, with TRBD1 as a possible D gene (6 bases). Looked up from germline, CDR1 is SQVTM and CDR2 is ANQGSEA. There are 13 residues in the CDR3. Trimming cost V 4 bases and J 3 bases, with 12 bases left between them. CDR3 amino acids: CSVGQVSYTEAFF. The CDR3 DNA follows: TGCAGCGTTGGACAGGTGTCGTACACTGAAGCTTTCTTT.

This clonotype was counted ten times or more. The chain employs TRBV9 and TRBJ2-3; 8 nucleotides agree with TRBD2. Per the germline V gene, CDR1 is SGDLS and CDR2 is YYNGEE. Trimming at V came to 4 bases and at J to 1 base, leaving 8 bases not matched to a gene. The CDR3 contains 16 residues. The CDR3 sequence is CASSPIGGGGTDTQYF. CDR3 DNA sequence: TGTGCCAGCAGCCCTATCGGGGGGGGCGGCACAGATACGCAGTATTTT.

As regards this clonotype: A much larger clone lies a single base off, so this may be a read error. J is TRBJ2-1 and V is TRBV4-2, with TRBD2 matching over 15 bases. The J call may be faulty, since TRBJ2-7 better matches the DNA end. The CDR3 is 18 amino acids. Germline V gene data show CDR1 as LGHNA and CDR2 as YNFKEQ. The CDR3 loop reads CASSPRTSGGGSYNEQYF. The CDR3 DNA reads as TGTGCCAGCAGCCCCCGGACTAGCGGGGGGGGATCCTACAATGAGCAGTACTTC.

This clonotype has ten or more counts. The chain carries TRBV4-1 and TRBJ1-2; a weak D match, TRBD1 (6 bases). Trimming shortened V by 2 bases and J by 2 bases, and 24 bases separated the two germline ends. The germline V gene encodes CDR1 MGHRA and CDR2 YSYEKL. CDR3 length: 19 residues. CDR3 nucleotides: TGCGCCAGCAGCCAAAAAGAGGCCGGGACATTTCCATCAAACTATGGCTACACCTTC. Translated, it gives CASSQKEAGTFPSNYGYTF.

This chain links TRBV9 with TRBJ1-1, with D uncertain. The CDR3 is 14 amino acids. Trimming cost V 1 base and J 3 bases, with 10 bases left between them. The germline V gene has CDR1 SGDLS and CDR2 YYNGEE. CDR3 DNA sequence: TGTGCCAGCAGCGTATCCGGGGTTGACACTGAAGCTTTCTTT. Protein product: CASSVSGVDTEAFF. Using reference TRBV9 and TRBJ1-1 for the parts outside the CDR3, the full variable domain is DSGVTQTPKHLITATGQRVTLRCSPRSGDLSVYWYQQSLDQGLQFLIQYYNGEERAKGNILERFSAQQFPDLHSELNLSSLELGDSALYFCASSVSGVDTEAFFGQGTRLTVV.

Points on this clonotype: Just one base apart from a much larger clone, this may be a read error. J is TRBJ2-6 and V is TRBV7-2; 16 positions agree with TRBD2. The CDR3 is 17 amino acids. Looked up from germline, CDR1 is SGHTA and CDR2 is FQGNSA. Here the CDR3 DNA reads TGTGCCAGCAGCCCCGAGGGACTAGCGGGGGGGATGAACGTCCGGACTTTC. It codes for CASSPEGLAGGMNVRTF. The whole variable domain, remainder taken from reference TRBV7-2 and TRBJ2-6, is GAGVSQSPSNKVTEKGKDVELRCDPISGHTALYWYRQSLGQGLEFLIYFQGNSAPDKSGLPSDRFSAERTGGSVSTLTIQRTQQEDSAVYLCASSPEGLAGGMNVRTFGAGSRLTVL.

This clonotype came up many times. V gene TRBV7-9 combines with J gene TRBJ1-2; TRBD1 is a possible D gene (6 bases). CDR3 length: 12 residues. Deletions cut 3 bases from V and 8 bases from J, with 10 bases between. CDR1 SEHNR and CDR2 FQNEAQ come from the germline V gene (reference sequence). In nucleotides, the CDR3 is TGTGCCAGCAGCTTTAACAGGGACGGCTACACCTTC. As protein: CASSFNRDGYTF.

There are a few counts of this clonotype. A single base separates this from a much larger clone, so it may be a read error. The CDR3: CASSLSGAPLGTRYF. Written as DNA, the CDR3 is TGTGCCAGCAGTTTGAGCGGGGCCCCCCTAGGGACCCGGTACTTC. The chain carries TRBV7-3 and TRBJ2-5; 7 positions match TRBD2. The germline gives CDR1 SGHTA, CDR2 FQGTGA. This CDR3 spans 15 amino acids.

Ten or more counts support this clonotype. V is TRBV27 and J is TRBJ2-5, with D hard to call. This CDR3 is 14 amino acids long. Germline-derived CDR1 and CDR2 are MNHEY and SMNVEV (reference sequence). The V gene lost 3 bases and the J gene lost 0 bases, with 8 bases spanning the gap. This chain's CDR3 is CASSFLGYQETQYF. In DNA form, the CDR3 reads TGTGCCAGCAGTTTTCTTGGGTACCAAGAGACCCAGTACTTC.